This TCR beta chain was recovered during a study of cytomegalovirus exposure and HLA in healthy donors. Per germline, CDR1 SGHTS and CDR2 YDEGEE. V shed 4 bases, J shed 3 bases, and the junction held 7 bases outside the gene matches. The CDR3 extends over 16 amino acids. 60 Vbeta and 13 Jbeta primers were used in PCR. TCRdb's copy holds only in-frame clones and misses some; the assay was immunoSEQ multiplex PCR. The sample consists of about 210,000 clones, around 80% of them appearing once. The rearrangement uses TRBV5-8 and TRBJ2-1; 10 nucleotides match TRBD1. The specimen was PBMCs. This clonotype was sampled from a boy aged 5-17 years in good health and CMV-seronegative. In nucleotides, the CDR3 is TGTGCCAGCAGCCTGACGGGACAGGGGAGCTACAATGAGCAGTTCTTC. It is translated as CASSLTGQGSYNEQFF.